These T cell receptor beta chains were read from a single sample in a study of a mutant IDH1 vaccine in newly diagnosed glioma. No antigens are known for them. The data were produced by immunoSEQ multiplex PCR, yet TCRdb's version contains in-frame clones alone and is incomplete. The data show 60,000 to 85,000 clones, with about 85% seen just once and 0.6% to 0.95% held by the top ten. The sample in question was PBMCs, obtained from a glioma patient whose treatment included an IDH1 peptide vaccine. The receptors shown here come from a woman aged 45 to 65 with glioma. The CDR3 runs from the conserved cysteine through the conserved F or W. The D gene is left open where the match is weak. Where a row states a size, it is once, few, many or the class of an expanded clone; other rows omit it.

NA	NA	TRBV4-2	TRBJ1-1	TGTGCCAGCAGCCAAGGGGGTAACACTGAAGCTTTCTTT	CASSQGGNTEAFF
NA	NA	TRBV7-8	TRBJ2-5	TGTGCCAGCAGCCCAGGCAGGGTGGGGGAGACCCAGTACTTC	CASSPGRVGETQYF
TRBD1	NA	TRBV6-5	TRBJ2-1	TGTGCCAGCAGTTCTGGACAGGGGAACAATGAGCAGTTCTTC	CASSSGQGNNEQFF
NA	NA	TRBV2	TRBJ2-3	TGTGCCAGCAGTGGAAGGGGGGATACGCAGTATTTT	CASSGRGDTQYF
TRBD2	NA	TRBV4-2	TRBJ2-3	TGTGCCAGCAGCCAGAGGACTAGCCCCACAGATACGCAGTATTTT	CASSQRTSPTDTQYF
TRBD2	NA	TRBV19	TRBJ2-5	TGTGCCAGTAGTATTGTTCGGAGCGGCAATCGCGGGGGGACCCAGTACTTC	CASSIVRSGNRGGTQYF
NA	NA	TRBV28	TRBJ2-7	TGTGCCAGCAGTTTAGACGCGGGCCACGAGCAGTACTTC	CASSLDAGHEQYF
NA	NA	TRBV29-1	TRBJ2-3	TGCAGCTCTGGGTTGGCCCCGTACACAGATACGCAGTATTTT	CSSGLAPYTDTQYF
TRBD2	NA	TRBV28	TRBJ2-1	TGTGCCACCAAACTGTGGTCTAGCGGGAGGGAAATCTACAATGAGCAGTTCTTC	CATKLWSSGREIYNEQFF
NA	NA	TRBV5-5	TRBJ1-2	TGTGCCAGCAGCGCCGAGGCGGGAATCTATGGCTACACCTTC	CASSAEAGIYGYTF
NA	NA	TRBV28	TRBJ1-4	TGTGCCAGCAGTCAACGGACTAAGGGGAGAAAACTGTTTTTT	CASSQRTKGRKLFF
NA	NA	TRBV6-6	TRBJ2-2	TGTGCCAGCACTCACGTGGCGGCGACCGGGGAGCTGTTTTTT	CASTHVAATGELFF
NA	NA	TRBV9	TRBJ2-5	TGTGCCAGCAGCGTAGACAAGGAAGAGACCCAGTACTTC	CASSVDKEETQYF
TRBD2	NA	TRBV5-1	TRBJ2-1	TGCGCCAGCAGCGTACATAGCGGGAGTGACAATGAGCAGTTCTTC	CASSVHSGSDNEQFF
NA	NA	TRBV5-4	TRBJ2-3	TGTGCCAGCAGGTTTAGCGGAACTAGCACAGATACGCAGTATTTT	CASRFSGTSTDTQYF
TRBD2	NA	TRBV28	TRBJ2-1	TGTGCCAGCAAGTCGGGCGGCGGGAGCTCCTACAATGAGCAGTTCTTC	CASKSGGGSSYNEQFF
NA	NA	TRBV7-3	TRBJ1-4	TGTGCCAGCAGCCCCGGGGTTGGTGAAAAACTGTTTTTT	CASSPGVGEKLFF
NA	few	TRBV19	TRBJ2-3	TGTGCCAGCCATCCTAGGCATAGCACAGATACGCAGTATTTT	CASHPRHSTDTQYF
NA	NA	TRBV9	TRBJ2-7	TGTGCCAGCAGCGCGTCGGGGGGCCTTACCTACGAGCAGTACTTC	CASSASGGLTYEQYF